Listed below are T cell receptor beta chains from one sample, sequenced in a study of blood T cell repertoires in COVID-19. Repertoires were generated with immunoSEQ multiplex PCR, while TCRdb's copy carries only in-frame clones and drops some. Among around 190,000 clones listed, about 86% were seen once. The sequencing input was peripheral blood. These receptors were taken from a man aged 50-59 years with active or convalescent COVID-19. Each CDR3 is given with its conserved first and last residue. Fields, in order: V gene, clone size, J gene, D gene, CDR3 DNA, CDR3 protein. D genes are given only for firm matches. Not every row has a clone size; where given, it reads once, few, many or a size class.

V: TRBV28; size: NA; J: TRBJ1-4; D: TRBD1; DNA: TGTGCCAGCAGTTATGGACAGGGGGACGAAAAACTGTTTTTT; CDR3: CASSYGQGDEKLFF
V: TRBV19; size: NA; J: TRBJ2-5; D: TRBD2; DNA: TGTGCCAGTAGTATGGGGCGGGGGGGCACCGAGACCCAGTACTTC; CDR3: CASSMGRGGTETQYF
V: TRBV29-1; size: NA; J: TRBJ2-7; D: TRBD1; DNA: TGCAGCGGGAAGACAGGGGACTACGAGCAGTACTTC; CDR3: CSGKTGDYEQYF
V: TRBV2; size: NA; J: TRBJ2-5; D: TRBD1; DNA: TGTGCCAGCAGTGCAGGGGGCGGTACTCAGGAGACCCAGTACTTC; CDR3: CASSAGGGTQETQYF
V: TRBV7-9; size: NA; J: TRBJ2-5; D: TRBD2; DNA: TGTGCCAGCAGCTTACTCCTAGCGGAAGAGACCCAGTACTTC; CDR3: CASSLLLAEETQYF
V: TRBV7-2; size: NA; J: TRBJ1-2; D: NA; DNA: TGTGCCAGCAGCTTAGGGGCAGGGAACTATGGCTACACCTTC; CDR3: CASSLGAGNYGYTF
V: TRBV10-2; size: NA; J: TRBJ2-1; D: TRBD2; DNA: TGCGCCACCCGGACTAGCGAAACCTACAATGAGCAGTTCTTC; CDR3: CATRTSETYNEQFF
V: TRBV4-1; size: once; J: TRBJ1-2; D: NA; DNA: TGCGCCAGCAGCCAAGGGGGGGGACTCGGATATGGCTACACCTTC; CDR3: CASSQGGGLGYGYTF
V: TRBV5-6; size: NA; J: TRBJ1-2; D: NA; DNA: TGTGCCAGCAGCTTACTAGGTGGCTACACCTTC; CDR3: CASSLLGGYTF
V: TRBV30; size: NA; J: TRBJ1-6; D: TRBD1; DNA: TGTGCCGGGACAGGGACTTCTCTTCGTTCACCCCTCCACTTT; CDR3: CAGTGTSLRSPLHF
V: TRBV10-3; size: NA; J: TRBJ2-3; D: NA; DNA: TGTGCCATCAGCCCAGCGGAGGGGATTAGCGGTACGCAGTATTTT; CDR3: CAISPAEGISGTQYF
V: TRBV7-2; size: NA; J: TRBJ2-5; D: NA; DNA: TGTGCCAGCTCGGACCAAGAGACCCAGTACTTC; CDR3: CASSDQETQYF
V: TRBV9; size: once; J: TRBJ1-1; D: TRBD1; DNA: TGTGCCAGCAGCGTAGCTCCGGGACAGGGCACGAACACTGAAGCTTTCTTT; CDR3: CASSVAPGQGTNTEAFF
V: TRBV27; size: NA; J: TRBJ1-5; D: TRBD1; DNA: TGTGCCAGCAGTTTAGTGCGGGGACAGGCCATCGGGCCCAATCAGCCCCAGCATTTT; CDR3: CASSLVRGQAIGPNQPQHF
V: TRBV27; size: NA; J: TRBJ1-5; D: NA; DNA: TGTGCCAGCAGTTTATTCAGGGGCGATCAGCCCCAGCATTTT; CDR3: CASSLFRGDQPQHF
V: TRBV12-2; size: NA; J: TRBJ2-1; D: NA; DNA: TGTGCAAGTCGCCCCCCGGGGCTGCTGACTAGCGGGAGCAATGAGCAGTTCTTC; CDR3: CASRPPGLLTSGSNEQFF
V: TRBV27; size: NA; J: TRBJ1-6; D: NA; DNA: TGTGCCAGCAGTTTAAACTCTTATAATTCACCCCTCCACTTT; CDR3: CASSLNSYNSPLHF
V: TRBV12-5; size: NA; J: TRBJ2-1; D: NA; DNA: TGTGCTAGTGGTTACAGGGTGAAGAATGAGCAGTTCTTC; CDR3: CASGYRVKNEQFF
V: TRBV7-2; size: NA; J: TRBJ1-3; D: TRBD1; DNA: TGTGCCAGCAGCCCCCGACAGGGGAACTCTGGAAACACCATATATTTT; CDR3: CASSPRQGNSGNTIYF
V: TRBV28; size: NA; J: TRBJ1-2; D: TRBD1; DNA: TGTGCCAGCAGTTTAGGCGGGGGACAGGGGACCTATGGCTACACCTTC; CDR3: CASSLGGGQGTYGYTF
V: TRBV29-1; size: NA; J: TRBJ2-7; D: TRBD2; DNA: TGCAGCGTTGGGGCTAGCGGGGGGTACGAGCAGTACTTC; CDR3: CSVGASGGYEQYF
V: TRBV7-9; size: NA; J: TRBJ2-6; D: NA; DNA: TGTGCCAGCAGCTTAGGACAGAAAGCTACTGGGGCCAACGTCCTGACTTTC; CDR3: CASSLGQKATGANVLTF
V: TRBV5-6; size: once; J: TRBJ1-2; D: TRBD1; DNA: TGTGCCAGCAGCTCGGGGACAGGGCAAAATGGCTACACCTTC; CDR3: CASSSGTGQNGYTF
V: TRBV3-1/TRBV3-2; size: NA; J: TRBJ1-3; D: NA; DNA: TGTGCCAGCAGCCAAGACGCGGGAAACACCATATATTTT; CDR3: CASSQDAGNTIYF
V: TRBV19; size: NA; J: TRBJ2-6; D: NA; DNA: TGTGCCAGTAGATATCAGGCAGGGGCCAACGTCCTGACTTTC; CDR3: CASRYQAGANVLTF
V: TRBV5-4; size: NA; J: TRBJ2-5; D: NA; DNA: TGTGCCAGCAGAATACAGGGACAAGAGACCCAGTACTTC; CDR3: CASRIQGQETQYF
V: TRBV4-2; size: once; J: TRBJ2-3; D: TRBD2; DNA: TGTGCCAGCAGCCAACCCCTCGTAAGCGGGAGTTCGAGAGATACGCAGTATTTT; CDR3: CASSQPLVSGSSRDTQYF
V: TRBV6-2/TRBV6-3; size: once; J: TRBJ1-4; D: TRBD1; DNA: TGTGCCAGCAGTTCCTCGAACTCACAGGGGGCAACTAATGAAAAACTGTTTTTT; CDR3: CASSSSNSQGATNEKLFF
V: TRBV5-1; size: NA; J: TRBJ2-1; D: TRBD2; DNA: TGCGCCAGCAGCTTGGATCTAGCGGGAGCCTACAATGAGCAGTTCTTC; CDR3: CASSLDLAGAYNEQFF
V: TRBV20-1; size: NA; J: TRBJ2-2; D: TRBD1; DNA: TGCAGTGCTAGTACCGGGACAGGGATCACCGGGGAGCTGTTTTTT; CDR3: CSASTGTGITGELFF
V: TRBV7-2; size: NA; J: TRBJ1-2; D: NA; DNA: TGTGCCAGCAGACAAGACGGAGGGAAAGGCTACACCTTC; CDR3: CASRQDGGKGYTF
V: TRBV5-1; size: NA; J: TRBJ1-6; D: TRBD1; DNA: TGCGCCAGCAGCTTACGGGACAGCTCAACTAATTCACCCCTCCACTTT; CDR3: CASSLRDSSTNSPLHF
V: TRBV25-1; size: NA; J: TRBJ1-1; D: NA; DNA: TGTGCCAGCAGTGAATCCTCACTGATGAACACTGAAGCTTTCTTT; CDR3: CASSESSLMNTEAFF
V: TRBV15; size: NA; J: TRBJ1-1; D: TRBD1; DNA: TGTGCCACCAGCAGAGAATCTATAGGGGGCACAGCTTTCTTT; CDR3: CATSRESIGGTAFF
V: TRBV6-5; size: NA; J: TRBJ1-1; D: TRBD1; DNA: TGTGCCAGCAAGACTCGACAGGGTGGGAACACTGAAGCTTTCTTT; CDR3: CASKTRQGGNTEAFF
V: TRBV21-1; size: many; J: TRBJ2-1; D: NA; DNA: TGTGCCAGCAGCAAAAAAGGTCCGAAAGACCAGGGGGTATGTAGTGAGCAGTTCTTC; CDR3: CASSKKGPKDQGVCSEQFF
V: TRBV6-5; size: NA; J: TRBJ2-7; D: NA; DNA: TGTGCCAGCAAACTAGTGCGGGACAGTTCCTACGAGCAGTACTTC; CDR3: CASKLVRDSSYEQYF
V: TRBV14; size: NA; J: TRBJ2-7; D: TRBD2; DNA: TGTGCCAGCAGCCAGGGACTAGCAAGCGAGCAGTACTTC; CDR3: CASSQGLASEQYF
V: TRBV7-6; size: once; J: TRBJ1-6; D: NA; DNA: TGTGCCAGCAGCCGGCGCCGGGAACCTAATTCACCCCTCCACTTT; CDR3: CASSRRREPNSPLHF
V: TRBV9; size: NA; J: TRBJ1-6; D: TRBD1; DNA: TGTGCCAGCAGCGGACAGGGGGCCAATTCACCCCTCCACTTT; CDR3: CASSGQGANSPLHF
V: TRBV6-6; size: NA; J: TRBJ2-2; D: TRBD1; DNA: TGTGCCAGCAGCTCCCGGGACAGCGTCACCGGGGAGCTGTTTTTT; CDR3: CASSSRDSVTGELFF
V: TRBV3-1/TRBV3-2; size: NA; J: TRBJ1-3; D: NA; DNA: TGTGCCAGCAGCCACGCAGGGAAAGGAAACACCATATATTTT; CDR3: CASSHAGKGNTIYF
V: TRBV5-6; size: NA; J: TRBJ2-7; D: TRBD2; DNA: TGTGCCAGCAGCCAAACGGGGGGACTCAGCTCCTACGAGCAGTACTTC; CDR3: CASSQTGGLSSYEQYF
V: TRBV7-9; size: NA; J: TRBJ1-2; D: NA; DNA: TGTGCCAGCAGCTTAGGACAGGCTAACTATGGCTACACCTTC; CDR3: CASSLGQANYGYTF
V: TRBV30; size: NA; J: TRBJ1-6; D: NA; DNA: TGTGCCTGGAGCGGGGGGGCAGGTAATTCACCCCTCCACTTT; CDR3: CAWSGGAGNSPLHF
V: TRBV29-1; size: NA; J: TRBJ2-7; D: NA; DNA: TGCAGCGTTGGTTTCGGCGGTAACGAGCAGTACTTC; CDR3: CSVGFGGNEQYF
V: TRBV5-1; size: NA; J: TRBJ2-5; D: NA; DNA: TGCGCCAGCAATCCGAATCACGGGACCCAGTACTTC; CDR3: CASNPNHGTQYF
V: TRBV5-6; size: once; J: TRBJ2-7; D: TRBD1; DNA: TGTGCCAGCAGCTTGGAGGGGACAGGGGGCTACGAGCAGTACTTC; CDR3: CASSLEGTGGYEQYF
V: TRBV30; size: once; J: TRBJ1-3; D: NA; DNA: TGTGCCTGGAGTATACAGGGCCTCTCTGGAAACACCATATATTTT; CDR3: CAWSIQGLSGNTIYF
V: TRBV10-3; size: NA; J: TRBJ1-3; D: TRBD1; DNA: TGTGCCATCAGTGAACCCCGGGACAGGGGAAACACCATATATTTT; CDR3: CAISEPRDRGNTIYF
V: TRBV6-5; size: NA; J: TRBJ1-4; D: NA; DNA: TGTGCCAGCAGTCTAGGGGGGGCTAATGAAAAACTGTTTTTT; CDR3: CASSLGGANEKLFF
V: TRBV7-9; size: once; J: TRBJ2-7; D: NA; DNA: TGTGCCAGCAGCCCTTACACTCAGGACGAGCAGTACTTC; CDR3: CASSPYTQDEQYF
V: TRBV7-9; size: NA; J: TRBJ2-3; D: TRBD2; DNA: TGTGCCAGCAGCTTAAGACTAGCGGGGGGTACAGATACGCAGTATTTT; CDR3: CASSLRLAGGTDTQYF
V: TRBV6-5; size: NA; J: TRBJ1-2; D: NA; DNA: TGTGCCAGCAGTTATTATGGAGGCAGGGGAAGTGGCTACACCTTC; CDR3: CASSYYGGRGSGYTF
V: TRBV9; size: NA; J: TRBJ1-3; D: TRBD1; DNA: TGTGCCAGCAGCGTAGAGCCAGGGGGTGGAAACACCATATATTTT; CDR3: CASSVEPGGGNTIYF
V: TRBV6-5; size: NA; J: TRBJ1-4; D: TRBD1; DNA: TGTGCCAGCACGGACAGGGGGGGTAGTGGTGAAAAACTGTTTTTT; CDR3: CASTDRGGSGEKLFF
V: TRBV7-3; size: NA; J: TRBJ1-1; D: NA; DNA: TGTGCCAGCAGCCCGGCCTTGGGGGGGACTGAAGCTTTCTTT; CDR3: CASSPALGGTEAFF
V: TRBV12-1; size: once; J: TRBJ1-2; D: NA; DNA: TGTGCCAGCAGCCCCCGCCCCGTCGAGGTCTATGGCTACACCTTC; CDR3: CASSPRPVEVYGYTF
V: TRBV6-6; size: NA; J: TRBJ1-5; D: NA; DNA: TGTGCCAGCAACCACGAGAATAGCAATCAGCCCCAGCATTTT; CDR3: CASNHENSNQPQHF
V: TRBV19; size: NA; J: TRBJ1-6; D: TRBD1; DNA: TGTGCCAGTAGTCAACAGGGGGCGATTTCGTATTCACCCCTCCACTTT; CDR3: CASSQQGAISYSPLHF